The 13 T cell receptor beta chains below come from one sample, sequenced in a study of shared clonotypes between healthy human individuals. Sequenced by immunoSEQ multiplex PCR; TCRdb stores in-frame clones only, minus some. The sample has some 470,000 clones; about 79% are singletons. Sequencing was carried out using PBMCs. The receptor source for this set is a woman in her thirties or forties in good health. Some clones in this sample may be carry-over from other donors' samples.

The CDR3 nucleotides are TGTGCCAGCAGTTCCTGGACAGGGGGAGGCTACGAGCAGTACTTC. It encodes CASSSWTGGGYEQYF. The rearrangement uses TRBV6-5 and TRBJ2-7; TRBD1 matches 10 bases. CDR1 is MNHEY, CDR2 SVGAGI, per germline. J gave up 3 bases and V 4 bases, and 6 bases lay outside the gene matches. The CDR3 is 15 residues long.

The chain is built from TRBV4-2 and TRBJ2-1, with TRBD1 matching 9 bases. There are 19 residues in the CDR3. CDR1 LGHNA and CDR2 YNFKEQ come from the germline V gene. The ends lost 4 bases at V and 12 bases at J; junction bases unmatched: 25. The CDR3 bases are TGTGCCAGCAGCCTAGGGACAGGGAATTCTGCTGGCGCCGCGTTTGGGCAGTTCTTC. Translating it yields CASSLGTGNSAGAAFGQFF.

The chain links TRBV10-3 to TRBJ2-7; D uncertain. The CDR3 runs 11 residues. Germline V gene sequence: CDR1 ENHRY, CDR2 SYGVKD. V was cut by 3 bases and J by 3 bases, with 3 bases left in between. For the CDR3, the DNA is TGTGCCATCAGTGATTACTACGAGCAGTACTTC. Protein: CAISDYYEQYF.

The V and J genes are TRBV29-1 and TRBJ2-3; no clear D gene. The CDR3 runs to 12 residues. Trimming left V 4 bases short and J 5 bases short, with 10 bases between. CDR1 and CDR2 from the germline V gene are SQVTM and ANQGSEA. The chain's CDR3 is CSVAGGGDTQYF. CDR3 DNA: TGCAGCGTTGCGGGCGGTGGAGATACGCAGTATTTT.

To note about this clone: This may come from a read error, since a much larger clone is one base off. This likely comes from a read error, as the CDR3 has no conserved phenylalanine or tryptophan at its end. The chain links TRBV6-5 to TRBJ2-7; maybe TRBD2 (5 bases). In germline, CDR1 is MNHEY, CDR2 SVGAGI. The CDR3 consists of 13 residues. Between the trimmed V and J ends, which lost 5 bases and 2 bases, there was a span of 10 bases. The CDR3 DNA reads TGTGCCAGCAGTCCTAGCACTACCTACGAGCAGTACTCC. Protein product: CASSPSTTYEQYS.

V usage is TRBV15 and J usage is TRBJ2-7; D is possibly TRBD2 (7 bases). V lost 0 bases and J 5 bases, leaving 14 bases between the germline ends. Germline loops: CDR1 LNHNV, CDR2 YYDKDF (reference sequence). CDR3 length: 15 amino acids. CDR3 loop: CATSRDSGGWDEQYF. The CDR3 nucleotides read TGTGCCACCAGCAGAGATTCGGGGGGCTGGGACGAGCAGTACTTC.

To note about this clone: The same CDR3 is also encoded by other DNA sequences in this sample. The V gene is TRBV5-1, the J gene TRBJ2-7, with D maybe TRBD1 (5 bases). The CDR3 has 14 amino acids. Germline V lookup: CDR1 SGHRS, CDR2 YFSETQ. With 0 bases removed from V and 0 bases from J, the gap between germline ends came to 7 bases. In DNA form, the CDR3 reads TGCGCCAGCAGCTTGGGACAGACCTCCTACGAGCAGTACTTC. Its translation: CASSLGQTSYEQYF.

J is TRBJ1-1 and V is TRBV19; D remains unclear. Germline CDR1 reads LNHDA; CDR2 reads SQIVND (reference sequence). The V gene lost 2 bases and the J gene lost 6 bases, with 7 bases spanning the gap. This CDR3 has 12 amino acids. CDR3 DNA: TGTGCCAGTAGTATAAGTTTCTCTGAAGCTTTCTTT. Translated: CASSISFSEAFF. Using reference TRBV19 and TRBJ1-1 for the parts outside the CDR3, the full variable domain is DGGITQSPKYLFRKEGQNVTLSCEQNLNHDAMYWYRQDPGQGLRLIYYSQIVNDFQKGDIAEGYSVSREKKESFPLTVTSAQKNPTAFYLCASSISFSEAFFGQGTRLTVV.

The rearrangement links TRBV27 to TRBJ1-5; D is possibly TRBD1 (5 bases). CDR3 length: 16 residues. From germline, CDR1 is MNHEY and CDR2 SMNVEV (reference sequence). V shed 4 bases and J shed 0 bases, with 13 bases lying between them. DNA for the CDR3: TGTGCCAGCAGTTCGTGGGGGGAACTTAGCAATCAGCCCCAGCATTTT. This sequence encodes CASSSWGELSNQPQHF.

For this clone: One base away lies a much larger clone, so this may be a sequencing read error. Other DNA variants within this sample encode the same CDR3. The rearrangement uses TRBV30 and TRBJ1-5; 10 nucleotides line up with TRBD1. Germline CDR1 is GTSNPN and CDR2 is SVGIG (reference sequence). CDR3 length: 15 residues. Here the CDR3 reads CAWAGTGVRNQPQHF. CDR3 bases: TGTGCCTGGGCCGGGACAGGGGTGCGCAACCAGCCCCAGCATTTT.

In DNA form, the CDR3 reads TGTGCCAGCAGTTATAGCGGGAGGGGAGAGACCCAGTACTTC. Its protein is CASSYSGRGETQYF. The chain recombines TRBV28 with TRBJ2-5, with TRBD2 identical over 11 bases. The V and J ends lost 4 bases and 4 bases, in that order; junction bases with no gene match: 2. Germline V CDR1 and CDR2: MDHEN, SYDVKM. CDR3 size: 14 residues.

The chain recombines TRBV27 with TRBJ1-1; the D is unclear. CDR1 is MNHEY and CDR2 is SMNVEV in the germline V gene (reference sequence). The germline V and J ends were trimmed by 1 base and 6 bases, with 24 bases remaining between them. The CDR3 loop spans 18 amino acids. The CDR3 DNA reads as TGTGCCAGCAGTTTATTGGGAGTCCTGGGTGGTATCGAAGCTGAAGCTTTCTTT. Translation gives CASSLLGVLGGIEAEAFF.

A few counts support this clone. The rearrangement uses TRBV11-1 and TRBJ2-7; D is perhaps TRBD1 (5 bases). V was shortened by 5 bases and J by 5 bases, with 19 bases between the two germline ends. The CDR3 is 15 residues long. Germline loops: CDR1 SGHAT, CDR2 FQDESV (reference sequence). The CDR3 reads CASSPSGRVTHEQYF. The CDR3 DNA reads as TGTGCCAGCAGCCCTTCGGGCAGGGTAACCCACGAGCAGTACTTC.